Reported below is one TCR beta chain. The germline V gene has CDR1 SGHDT and CDR2 YYEEEE. This CDR3 contains 11 residues. This sample was included in a study of cytomegalovirus exposure and HLA in healthy donors. At the level of the study: It was reported in a later analysis that the approximately 120 validation repertoires used the same platform as the roughly 640 first-cohort repertoires.

The donors belonged to the 120-subject validation cohort, separate from the 666-subject first cohort. Method: immunoSEQ multiplex PCR; TCRdb's copy keeps in-frame clones and lacks some. The table records about 130,000 clones, 89% of them present only once. The sequence was collected from a woman aged 18-29 years in good health and CMV-seronegative. The sample taken for sequencing was PBMCs. The V gene is TRBV5-6, the J gene TRBJ2-5; D is uncertain. The J call may be in error: the DNA end matches TRBJ2-7 better. CDR3 amino acids: CASSYGYEQYF. CDR3 sequence (DNA): TGTGCCAGCAGCTATGGTTACGAGCAGTACTTC.